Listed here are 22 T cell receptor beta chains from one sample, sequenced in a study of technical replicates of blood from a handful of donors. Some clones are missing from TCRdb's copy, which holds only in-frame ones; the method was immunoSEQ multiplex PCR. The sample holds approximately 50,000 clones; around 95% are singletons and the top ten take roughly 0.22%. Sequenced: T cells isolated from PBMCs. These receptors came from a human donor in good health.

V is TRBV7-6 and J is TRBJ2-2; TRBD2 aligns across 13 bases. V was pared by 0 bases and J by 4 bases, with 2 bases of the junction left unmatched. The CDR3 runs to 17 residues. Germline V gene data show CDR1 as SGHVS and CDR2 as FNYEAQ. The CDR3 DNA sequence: TGTGCCAGCAGCTTAGCGGGACTAGCGGGACGCACCGGGGAGCTGTTTTTT. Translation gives CASSLAGLAGRTGELFF.

CDR3 in amino acids: CASNELWQQGRYTF. CDR3 nucleotides: TGTGCCAGCAACGAGTTGTGGCAGCAGGGTCGCTACACCTTC. The rearrangement links TRBV28 to TRBJ1-2, with D possibly being TRBD1 (5 bases). This CDR3 is 14 amino acids long. The ends were cut back, 7 bases at V and 9 bases at J, with 21 bases in the middle. Germline lookup yields CDR1 MDHEN and CDR2 SYDVKM.

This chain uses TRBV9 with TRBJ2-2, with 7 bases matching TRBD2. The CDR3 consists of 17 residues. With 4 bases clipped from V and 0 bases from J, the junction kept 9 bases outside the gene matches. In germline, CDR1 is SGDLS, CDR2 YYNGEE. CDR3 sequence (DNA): TGTGCCAGCAGCCTGGGAGGGCACTCCACGAACACCGGGGAGCTGTTTTTT. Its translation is CASSLGGHSTNTGELFF.

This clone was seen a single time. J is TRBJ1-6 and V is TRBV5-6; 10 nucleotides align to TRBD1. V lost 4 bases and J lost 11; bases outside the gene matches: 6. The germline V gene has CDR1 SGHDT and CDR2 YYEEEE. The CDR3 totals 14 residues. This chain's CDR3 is CASSPDRGQTPLHF. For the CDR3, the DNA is TGTGCCAGCAGCCCCGACAGGGGGCAGACACCCCTCCACTTT.

In nucleotides, the CDR3 is TGTGCCAGCTCACTCGAGGCGGGGGGAACCTATAGCACAGATACGCAGTATTTT. Its translation: CASSLEAGGTYSTDTQYF. This chain uses TRBV18 with TRBJ2-3; 8 bases align to TRBD2. The J segment lost 0 bases and the V segment lost 4 bases, leaving 12 bases of the junction unmatched. CDR3 length: 18 amino acids. CDR1 KGHSH and CDR2 LQKENI come from the germline V gene.

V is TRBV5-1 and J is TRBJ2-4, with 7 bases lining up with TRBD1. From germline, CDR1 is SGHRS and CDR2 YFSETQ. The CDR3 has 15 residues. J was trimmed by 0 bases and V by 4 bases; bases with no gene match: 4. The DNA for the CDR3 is TGCGCCAGCAGCACAGGGGTGCTAGCCAAAAACATTCAGTACTTC. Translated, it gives CASSTGVLAKNIQYF.

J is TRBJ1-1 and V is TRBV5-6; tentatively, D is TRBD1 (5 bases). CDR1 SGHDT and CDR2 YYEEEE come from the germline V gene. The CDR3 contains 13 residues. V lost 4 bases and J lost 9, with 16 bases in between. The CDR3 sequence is CASSPAGRSQAFF. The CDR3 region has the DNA TGTGCCAGCAGCCCCGCGGGACGGAGTCAAGCTTTCTTT.

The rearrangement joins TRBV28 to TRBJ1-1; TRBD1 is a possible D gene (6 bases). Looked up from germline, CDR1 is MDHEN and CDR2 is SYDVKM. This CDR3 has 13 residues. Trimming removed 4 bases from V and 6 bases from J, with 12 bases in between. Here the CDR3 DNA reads TGTGCCAGCAGTTCAGGGCCAGGGGCTGAAGCTTTCTTT. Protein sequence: CASSSGPGAEAFF.

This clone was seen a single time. CDR3 sequence: CASSQSGRLSYEQYF. The CDR3 coding sequence is TGTGCCAGCAGTCAAAGCGGGAGGCTCTCCTACGAGCAGTACTTC. V usage is TRBV28 and J usage is TRBJ2-7, with TRBD2 matching 9 bases. From germline, CDR1 is MDHEN and CDR2 SYDVKM. There are 15 residues in the CDR3. Trimming at V came to 5 bases and at J to 0 bases, leaving 5 bases not matched to a gene.

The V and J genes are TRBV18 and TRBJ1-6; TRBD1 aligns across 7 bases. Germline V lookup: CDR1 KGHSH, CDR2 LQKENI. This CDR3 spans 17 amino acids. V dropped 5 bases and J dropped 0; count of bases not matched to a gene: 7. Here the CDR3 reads CASSVRGSTSYNSPLHF. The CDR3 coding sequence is TGTGCCAGCTCAGTCAGGGGGTCCACCTCCTATAATTCACCCCTCCACTTT.

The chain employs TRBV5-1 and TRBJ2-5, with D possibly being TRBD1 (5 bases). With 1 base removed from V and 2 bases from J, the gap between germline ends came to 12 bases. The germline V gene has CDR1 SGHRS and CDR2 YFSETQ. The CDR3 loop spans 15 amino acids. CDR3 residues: CASSLLLGEQETQYF. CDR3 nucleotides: TGCGCCAGCAGCTTGCTCCTAGGGGAACAAGAGACCCAGTACTTC.

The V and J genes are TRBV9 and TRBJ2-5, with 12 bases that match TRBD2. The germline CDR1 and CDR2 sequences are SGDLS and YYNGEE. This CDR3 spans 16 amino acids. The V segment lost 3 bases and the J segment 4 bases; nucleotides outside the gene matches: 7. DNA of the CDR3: TGTGCCAGCAGCGCACTAGCGGGACTAGCGGGAGAGACCCAGTACTTC. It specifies CASSALAGLAGETQYF.

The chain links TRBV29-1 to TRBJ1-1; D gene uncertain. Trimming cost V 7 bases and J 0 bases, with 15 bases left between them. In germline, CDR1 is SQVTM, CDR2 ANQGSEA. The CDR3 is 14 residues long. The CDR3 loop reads CSGNGGSMNTEAFF. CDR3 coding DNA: TGCAGCGGCAACGGAGGGAGCATGAACACTGAAGCTTTCTTT.

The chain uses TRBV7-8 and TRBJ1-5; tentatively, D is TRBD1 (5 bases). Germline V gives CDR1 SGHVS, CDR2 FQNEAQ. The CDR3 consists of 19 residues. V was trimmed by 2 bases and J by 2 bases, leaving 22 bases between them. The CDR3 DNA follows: TGTGCCAGCAGCTTAAGGCGGGGGTCAGACGTGGGGGGCAATCAGCCCCAGCATTTT. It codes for CASSLRRGSDVGGNQPQHF.

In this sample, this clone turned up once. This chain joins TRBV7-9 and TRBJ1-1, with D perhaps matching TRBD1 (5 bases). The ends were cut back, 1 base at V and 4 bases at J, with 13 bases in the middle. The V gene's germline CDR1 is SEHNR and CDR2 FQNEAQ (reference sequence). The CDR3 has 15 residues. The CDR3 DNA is TGTGCCAGCAGCTTAGTCGGGGGAATAGGCACTGAAGCTTTCTTT. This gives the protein CASSLVGGIGTEAFF.

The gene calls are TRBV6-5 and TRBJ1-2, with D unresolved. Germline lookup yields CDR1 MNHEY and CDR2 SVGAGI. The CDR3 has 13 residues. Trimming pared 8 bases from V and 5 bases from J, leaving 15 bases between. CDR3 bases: TGTGCCAGCCGCTCCAACGCTCTATATGGCTACACCTTC. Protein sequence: CASRSNALYGYTF.

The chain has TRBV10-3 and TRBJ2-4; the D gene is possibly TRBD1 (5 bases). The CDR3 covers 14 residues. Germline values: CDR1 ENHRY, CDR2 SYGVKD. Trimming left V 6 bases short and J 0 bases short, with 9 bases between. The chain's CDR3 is CAISRDLAKNIQYF. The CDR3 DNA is TGTGCCATCAGCAGGGATCTAGCCAAAAACATTCAGTACTTC.

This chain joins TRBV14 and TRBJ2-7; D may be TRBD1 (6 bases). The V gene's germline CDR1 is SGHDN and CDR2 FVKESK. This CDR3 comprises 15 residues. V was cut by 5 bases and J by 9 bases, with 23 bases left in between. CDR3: CASSSLPRMGAVQYF. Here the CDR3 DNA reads TGTGCCAGCAGCAGTTTACCCCGAATGGGGGCGGTGCAGTACTTC. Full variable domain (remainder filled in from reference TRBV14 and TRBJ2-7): EAGVTQFPSHSVIEKGQTVTLRCDPISGHDNLYWYRRVMGKEIKFLLHFVKESKQDESGMPNNRFLAERTGGTYSTLKVQPAELEDSGVYFCASSSLPRMGAVQYFGPGTRLTVT.

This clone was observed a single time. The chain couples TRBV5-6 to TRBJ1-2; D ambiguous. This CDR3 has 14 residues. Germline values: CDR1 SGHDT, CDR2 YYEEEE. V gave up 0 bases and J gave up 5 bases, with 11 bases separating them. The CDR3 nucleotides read TGTGCCAGCAGCTTGGCCGGGTCGGAGTATGGCTACACCTTC. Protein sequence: CASSLAGSEYGYTF.

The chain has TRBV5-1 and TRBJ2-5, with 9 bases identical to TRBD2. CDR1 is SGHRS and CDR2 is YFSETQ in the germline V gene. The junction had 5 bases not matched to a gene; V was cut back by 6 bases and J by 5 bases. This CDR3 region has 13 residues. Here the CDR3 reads CASNSGSWETQYF. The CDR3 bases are TGCGCCAGCAATAGCGGGAGCTGGGAGACCCAGTACTTC.

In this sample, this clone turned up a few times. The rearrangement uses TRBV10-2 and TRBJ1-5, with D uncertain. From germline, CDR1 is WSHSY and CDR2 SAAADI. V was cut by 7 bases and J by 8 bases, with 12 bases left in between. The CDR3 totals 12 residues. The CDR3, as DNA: TGCGCCAGCATGCGGGATAAAGAGCCCCAGCATTTT. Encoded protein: CASMRDKEPQHF.

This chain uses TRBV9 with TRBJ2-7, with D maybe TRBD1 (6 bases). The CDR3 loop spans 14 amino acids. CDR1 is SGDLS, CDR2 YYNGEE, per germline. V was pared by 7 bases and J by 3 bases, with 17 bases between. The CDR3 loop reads CASAGQGNFYEQYF. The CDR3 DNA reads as TGTGCCAGCGCCGGGCAGGGGAATTTCTACGAGCAGTACTTC. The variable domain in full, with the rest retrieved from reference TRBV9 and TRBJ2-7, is DSGVTQTPKHLITATGQRVTLRCSPRSGDLSVYWYQQSLDQGLQFLIQYYNGEERAKGNILERFSAQQFPDLHSELNLSSLELGDSALYFCASAGQGNFYEQYFGPGTRLTVT.